This TCR beta chain was identified in a study of early T cells in non-severe SARS-CoV-2 infection. In the study overall: Sequencing of unsorted whole blood was done on bulk RNA, leaving chains unpaired.

The CDR3 totals 14 residues. Losses at the gene ends were 3 bases for V and 9 bases for J; bases not matched to a gene: 7. The germline gives CDR1 SGHAT, CDR2 FQNNGV. Unique molecular identifiers tagged individual cDNA molecules. TCRdb re-derived calls from the 5' RACE reads in MiXCR, one entry per CDR3 protein. Of approximately 97,000 distinct CDR3 sequences listed, 9.5% to 12% are singletons. In its sample, this clonotype was seen a few times. The antigen remains unidentified. General study results and limits: Clonotype matching in VDJdb favored anti-spike CD8 responses and did not capture private and CD4 specificities.

The sequencing here drew on whole blood, taken at baseline. The chain joins TRBV11-2 to TRBJ2-1, with 8 nucleotides matching TRBD2. The TCR was taken from an adult who was a healthcare worker with PCR-confirmed SARS-CoV-2 infection or an uninfected control (not recorded which). CDR3 residues: CASSLAGGSPEQFF. CDR3 nucleotides: TGTGCCAGCAGCTTGGCGGGGGGAAGCCCTGAGCAGTTCTTC.